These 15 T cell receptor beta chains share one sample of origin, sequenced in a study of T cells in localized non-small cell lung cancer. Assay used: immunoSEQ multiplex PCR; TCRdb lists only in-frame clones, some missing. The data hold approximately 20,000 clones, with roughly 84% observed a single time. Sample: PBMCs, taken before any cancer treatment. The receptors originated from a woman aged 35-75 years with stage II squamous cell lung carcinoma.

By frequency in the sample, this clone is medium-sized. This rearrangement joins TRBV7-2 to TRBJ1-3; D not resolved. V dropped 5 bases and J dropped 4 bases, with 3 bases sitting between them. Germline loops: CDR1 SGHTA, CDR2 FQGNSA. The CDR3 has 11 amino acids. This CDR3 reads CASSLGNTIYF. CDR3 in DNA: TGTGCCAGCAGCCTCGGAAACACCATATATTTT.

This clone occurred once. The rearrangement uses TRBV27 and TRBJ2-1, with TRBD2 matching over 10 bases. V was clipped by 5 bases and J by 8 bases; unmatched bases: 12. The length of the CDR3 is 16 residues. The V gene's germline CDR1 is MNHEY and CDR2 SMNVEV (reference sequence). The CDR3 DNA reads TGTGCCAGCAGTCTCCCTCCGGCTAGCGGGAGCCATGAGCAGTTCTTC. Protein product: CASSLPPASGSHEQFF.

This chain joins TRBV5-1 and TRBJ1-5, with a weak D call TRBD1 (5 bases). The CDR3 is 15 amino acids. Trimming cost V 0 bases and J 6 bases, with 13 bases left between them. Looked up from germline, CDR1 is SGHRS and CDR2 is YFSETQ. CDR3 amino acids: CASSLEGGAIQPQHF. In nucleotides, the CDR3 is TGCGCCAGCAGCTTGGAAGGAGGGGCGATTCAGCCCCAGCATTTT.

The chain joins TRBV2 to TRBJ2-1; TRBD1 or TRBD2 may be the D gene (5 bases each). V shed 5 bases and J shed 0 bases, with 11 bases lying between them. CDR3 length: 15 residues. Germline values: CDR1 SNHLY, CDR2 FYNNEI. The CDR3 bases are TGTGCCAGCAGTCAAGGGACCGGCTCCTACAATGAGCAGTTCTTC. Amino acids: CASSQGTGSYNEQFF. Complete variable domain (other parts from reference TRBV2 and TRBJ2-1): EPEVTQTPSHQVTQMGQEVILRCVPISNHLYFYWYRQILGQKVEFLVSFYNNEISEKSEIFDDQFSVERPDGSNFTLKIRSTKLEDSAMYFCASSQGTGSYNEQFFGPGTRLTVL.

CDR3 protein: CASSQFLRGRGRTEAFF. The DNA for the CDR3 is TGTGCCAGCAGCCAATTCCTGCGGGGGAGGGGGCGTACTGAAGCTTTCTTT. The V call is TRBV7-6, the J call TRBJ1-1; 7 bases fit TRBD1. Trimming took 5 bases from V and 5 from J; bases not matched to a gene: 17. This CDR3 spans 17 amino acids. Germline CDR1 reads SGHVS; CDR2 reads FNYEAQ.

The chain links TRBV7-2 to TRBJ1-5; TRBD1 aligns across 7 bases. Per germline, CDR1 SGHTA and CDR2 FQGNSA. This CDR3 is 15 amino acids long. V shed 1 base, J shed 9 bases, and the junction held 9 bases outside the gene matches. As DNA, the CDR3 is TGTGCCAGCAGCTTAGGGACAGGCAGCGGGGGGCCCCAGCATTTT. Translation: CASSLGTGSGGPQHF.

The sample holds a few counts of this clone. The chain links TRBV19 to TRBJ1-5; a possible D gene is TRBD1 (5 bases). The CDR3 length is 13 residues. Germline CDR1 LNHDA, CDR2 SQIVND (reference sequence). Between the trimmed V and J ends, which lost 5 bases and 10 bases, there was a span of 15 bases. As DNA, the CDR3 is TGTGCCAGTAGTCCCCGGGACCGATCACCCCAGCATTTT. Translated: CASSPRDRSPQHF. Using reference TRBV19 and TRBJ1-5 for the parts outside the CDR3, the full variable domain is DGGITQSPKYLFRKEGQNVTLSCEQNLNHDAMYWYRQDPGQGLRLIYYSQIVNDFQKGDIAEGYSVSREKKESFPLTVTSAQKNPTAFYLCASSPRDRSPQHFGDGTRLSIL.

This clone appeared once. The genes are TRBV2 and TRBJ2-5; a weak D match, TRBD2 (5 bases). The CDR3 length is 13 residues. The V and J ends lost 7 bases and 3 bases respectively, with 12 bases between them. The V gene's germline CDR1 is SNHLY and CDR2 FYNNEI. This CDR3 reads CASKIPGEETQYF. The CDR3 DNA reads TGTGCCAGCAAGATCCCCGGGGAAGAGACCCAGTACTTC.

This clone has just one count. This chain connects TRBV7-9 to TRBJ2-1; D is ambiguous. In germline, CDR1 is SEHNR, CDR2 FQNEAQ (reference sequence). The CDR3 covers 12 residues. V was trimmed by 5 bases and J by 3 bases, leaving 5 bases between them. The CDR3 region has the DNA TGTGCCAGCAGCCCCAACTACAATGAGCAGTTCTTC. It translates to CASSPNYNEQFF.

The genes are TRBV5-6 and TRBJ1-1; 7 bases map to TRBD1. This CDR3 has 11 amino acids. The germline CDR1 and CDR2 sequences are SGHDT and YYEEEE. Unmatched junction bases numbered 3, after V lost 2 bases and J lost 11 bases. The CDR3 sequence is CASSFDREAFF. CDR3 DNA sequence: TGTGCCAGCAGCTTCGACAGGGAGGCTTTCTTT.

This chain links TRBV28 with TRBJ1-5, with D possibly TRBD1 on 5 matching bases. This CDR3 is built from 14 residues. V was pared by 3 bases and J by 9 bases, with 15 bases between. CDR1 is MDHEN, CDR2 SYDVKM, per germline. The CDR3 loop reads CASSFFRGYGPQHF. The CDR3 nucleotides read TGTGCCAGCAGTTTTTTTAGGGGTTATGGGCCCCAGCATTTT.

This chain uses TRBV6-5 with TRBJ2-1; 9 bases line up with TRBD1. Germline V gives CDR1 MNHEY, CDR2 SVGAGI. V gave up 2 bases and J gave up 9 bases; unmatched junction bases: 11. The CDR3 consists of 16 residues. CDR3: CASSYRPGTGFGEQFF. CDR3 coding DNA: TGTGCCAGCAGTTACCGTCCCGGGACAGGGTTCGGTGAGCAGTTCTTC.

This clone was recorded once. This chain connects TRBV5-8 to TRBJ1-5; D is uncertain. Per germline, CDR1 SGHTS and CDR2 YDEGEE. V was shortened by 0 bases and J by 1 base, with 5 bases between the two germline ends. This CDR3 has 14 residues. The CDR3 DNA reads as TGTGCCAGCAGCTTGGGACTCAGCAATCAGCCCCAGCATTTT. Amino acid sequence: CASSLGLSNQPQHF.

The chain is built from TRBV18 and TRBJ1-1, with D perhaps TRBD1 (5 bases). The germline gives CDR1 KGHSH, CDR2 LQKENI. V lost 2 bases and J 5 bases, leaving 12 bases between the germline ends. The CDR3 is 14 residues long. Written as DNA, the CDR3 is TGTGCCAGCTCACCATCCGGGGGGGGTACTGAAGCTTTCTTT. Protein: CASSPSGGGTEAFF.

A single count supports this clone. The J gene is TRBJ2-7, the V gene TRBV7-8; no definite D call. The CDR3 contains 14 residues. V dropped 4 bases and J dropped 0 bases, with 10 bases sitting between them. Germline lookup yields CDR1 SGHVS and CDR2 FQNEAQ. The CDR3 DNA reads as TGTGCCAGCAGCTCACCGGGTGACTCCTACGAGCAGTACTTC. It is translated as CASSSPGDSYEQYF. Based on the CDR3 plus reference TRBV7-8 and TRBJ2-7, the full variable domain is GAGVSQSPRYKVAKRGQDVALRCDPISGHVSLFWYQQALGQGPEFLTYFQNEAQLDKSGLPSDRFFAERPEGSVSTLKIQRTQQEDSAVYLCASSSPGDSYEQYFGPGTRLTVT.